Shown below are 15 T cell receptor beta chains from a single sample sequenced in a study of cytomegalovirus exposure and HLA in healthy donors. The PCR contained 60 Vbeta and 13 Jbeta primers. Libraries were prepared by immunoSEQ multiplex PCR; TCRdb keeps only in-frame clonotypes and omits some of them. Of 150,000 to 200,000 clones listed, around 82% are singletons. The sample was PBMCs. All receptors come from a young man in good health and CMV-seronegative.

The chain recombines TRBV7-9 with TRBJ2-1, with 9 positions matching TRBD2. After removal of 1 base from V and 7 bases from J, the junction contained 5 bases not matched to a gene. The CDR3 covers 15 residues. The germline V gene has CDR1 SEHNR and CDR2 FQNEAQ (reference sequence). The CDR3 region has the DNA TGTGCCAGCAGCTTAGATAGCGGGAGAAGGAATGAGCAGTTCTTC. Protein: CASSLDSGRRNEQFF.

The chain employs TRBV19 and TRBJ2-6, with TRBD1 matching over 10 bases. This CDR3 region has 16 residues. The V and J ends lost 6 bases and 2 bases, in that order; junction bases with no gene match: 4. The germline gives CDR1 LNHDA, CDR2 SQIVND (reference sequence). The CDR3 is CASSEGQGPGANVLTF. DNA for the CDR3: TGTGCCAGTAGCGAGGGACAGGGGCCTGGGGCCAACGTCCTGACTTTC.

The V and J genes are TRBV6-1 and TRBJ2-7; TRBD2 agrees at 7 bases. J gave up 0 bases and V 8 bases, and 4 bases lay outside the gene matches. The CDR3 spans 13 residues. Germline V gene data show CDR1 as MNHNS and CDR2 as SASEGT. The chain's CDR3 is CASWREGSYEQYF. Written as DNA, the CDR3 is TGTGCCAGCTGGAGGGAGGGCTCCTACGAGCAGTACTTC.

This clone was detected only once. J is TRBJ2-2 and V is TRBV4-1, with TRBD2 identical over 9 bases. With V trimmed by 3 bases and J by 4 bases, 9 bases remained unmatched. Germline V gene sequence: CDR1 MGHRA, CDR2 YSYEKL. The CDR3 runs to 17 residues. In DNA form, the CDR3 reads TGCGCCAGCAGCCAGACGGGGGCTAGCGGGACCACCGGGGAGCTGTTTTTT. As protein: CASSQTGASGTTGELFF.

The chain joins TRBV14 to TRBJ2-1, with D possibly matching TRBD1 (5 bases). CDR1 is SGHDN and CDR2 is FVKESK in the germline V gene. V was pared by 0 bases and J by 15 bases, with 12 bases between. This CDR3 has 12 residues. The CDR3, as DNA: TGTGCCAGCAGCCAAGATAGGGGCGCCGGGTTCTTC. The encoded protein is CASSQDRGAGFF.

The V and J genes are TRBV2 and TRBJ1-2; 12 bases map to TRBD1. J gave up 6 bases and V 7 bases, and 3 bases lay outside the gene matches. CDR1 and CDR2 from the germline V gene are SNHLY and FYNNEI. This CDR3 contains 13 residues. CDR3 coding DNA: TGTGCCAGCATCCGGGACAGGGGGCATGGCTACACCTTC. Amino acid sequence: CASIRDRGHGYTF.

The chain employs TRBV30 and TRBJ2-1, with D tentatively TRBD1 (5 bases). The V end was cut by 5 bases, the J end by 7 bases, with 9 bases between. Germline lookup yields CDR1 GTSNPN and CDR2 SVGIG (reference sequence). This CDR3 comprises 11 residues. CDR3 residues: CAWLPGNEQFF. As DNA, the CDR3 is TGTGCCTGGCTACCAGGGAATGAGCAGTTCTTC.

This clone was observed a single time. The sample contains more than one DNA sequence encoding this CDR3. The gene calls are TRBV7-2 and TRBJ2-5; D is unclear. The V end was cut by 1 base, the J end by 1 base, with 7 bases between. There are 14 residues in the CDR3. CDR1 is SGHTA and CDR2 is FQGNSA in the germline V gene. The DNA of the CDR3 is TGTGCCAGCAGCTTAGGTGGCAGCCAAGAGACCCAGTACTTC. Its protein is CASSLGGSQETQYF.

This clone has a handful of counts. The V call is TRBV6-6, the J call TRBJ2-7; 7 positions agree with TRBD1. From germline, CDR1 is MNHNY and CDR2 SVGAGI (reference sequence). Losses at the gene ends were 0 bases for V and 4 bases for J; bases not matched to a gene: 0. This CDR3 region has 13 residues. CDR3 DNA: TGTGCCAGCAGTTACTCGGGACAGTACGAGCAGTACTTC. Translating gives CASSYSGQYEQYF.

The chain links TRBV9 to TRBJ1-1; 9 bases line up with TRBD1. This CDR3 is built from 17 residues. With V trimmed by 3 bases and J by 6 bases, 15 bases remained unmatched. The V gene's germline CDR1 is SGDLS and CDR2 YYNGEE. The CDR3 nucleotides read TGTGCCAGCAGCGCCTTCCAACAGGGGGCCGGAAAAGCTGAAGCTTTCTTT. This sequence encodes CASSAFQQGAGKAEAFF.

This chain connects TRBV5-6 to TRBJ1-6, with 10 bases that match TRBD1. The CDR3 totals 18 residues. Unmatched junction bases numbered 11, after V lost 4 bases and J lost 4 bases. Germline-derived CDR1 and CDR2 are SGHDT and YYEEEE. DNA for the CDR3: TGTGCCAGCAGCCCAACCGGGACAGGGGAACCATATAATTCACCCCTCCACTTT. This sequence encodes CASSPTGTGEPYNSPLHF.

V is TRBV4-3 and J is TRBJ2-7; 8 bases agree with TRBD1. The ends lost 0 bases at V and 4 bases at J; junction bases unmatched: 8. CDR3 size: 16 residues. CDR1 is LGHNA, CDR2 YSLEER, per germline. The CDR3 DNA is TGCGCCAGCAGCCAAGATGAGGGACAGGCCTATTACGAGCAGTACTTC. Protein sequence: CASSQDEGQAYYEQYF.

This chain's CDR3 is CASGVREPGGEQYF. The CDR3 DNA follows: TGTGCCAGCGGGGTCCGGGAGCCAGGGGGAGAGCAGTACTTC. The genes are TRBV7-2 and TRBJ2-7; tentatively, D is TRBD1 (7 bases). Deletions cut 8 bases from V and 7 bases from J, with 21 bases between. Germline CDR1 reads SGHTA; CDR2 reads FQGNSA. There are 14 residues in the CDR3.

The rearrangement links TRBV6-6 to TRBJ2-7; D gene ambiguous. The V gene's germline CDR1 is MNHNY and CDR2 SVGAGI (reference sequence). Trimming left V 8 bases short and J 6 bases short, with 17 bases between. The CDR3 is 13 amino acids. This chain's CDR3 is CASVIFPTTEQYF. Here the CDR3 DNA reads TGTGCCAGCGTCATCTTCCCTACTACCGAGCAGTACTTC.

Here the CDR3 DNA reads TGTGCCAGCAGTGAATTCTTCGACAGTCCATATTCGGGAAACACCATATATTTT. The encoded protein is CASSEFFDSPYSGNTIYF. The chain has TRBV25-1 and TRBJ1-3; D is possibly TRBD1 (5 bases). The length of the CDR3 is 18 residues. The germline V gene encodes CDR1 MGHDK and CDR2 SYGVNS. V lost 1 base, J lost 4 bases, and 20 bases lay in between.